The clone carrying this T cell receptor (beta chain) has more than one count but fewer than ten. Its antigen is unknown. Reverse transcribing all isolated RNA meant expressed TCRB transcripts were sequenced. Sequenced by immunoSEQ multiplex PCR; TCRdb stores in-frame clones only, minus some. The table shows about 150,000 clones, with 9% to 10% occurring only once. With 3 bases clipped from V and 3 bases from J, the junction kept 6 bases outside the gene matches. Germline V gene lookup returns CDR1 KGHSH and CDR2 LQKENI. The CDR3 contains 15 residues. This specimen comes from a study of beta chain features in type 1 diabetes. For the study at large: Patients were similar to healthy donors in age and gender (as well as in cell yields).

Study results and limitations: Type 1 diabetes patients had VDJ junctions that carried fewer insertions and more deletions. Type 1 diabetes patients had moderately but significantly shorter TCRB CDR3s in all four CD4+ subsets.

The chain couples TRBV18 to TRBJ2-7, with TRBD1 matching over 9 bases. The sequence was obtained from a woman between 25 and 40 years old with type 1 diabetes. Input material: central memory CD4+ T cells from blood. Here the CDR3 reads CASSPSRTGDYEQYF. CDR3 nucleotide sequence: TGTGCCAGCTCACCCTCCCGGACAGGGGACTACGAGCAGTACTTC.